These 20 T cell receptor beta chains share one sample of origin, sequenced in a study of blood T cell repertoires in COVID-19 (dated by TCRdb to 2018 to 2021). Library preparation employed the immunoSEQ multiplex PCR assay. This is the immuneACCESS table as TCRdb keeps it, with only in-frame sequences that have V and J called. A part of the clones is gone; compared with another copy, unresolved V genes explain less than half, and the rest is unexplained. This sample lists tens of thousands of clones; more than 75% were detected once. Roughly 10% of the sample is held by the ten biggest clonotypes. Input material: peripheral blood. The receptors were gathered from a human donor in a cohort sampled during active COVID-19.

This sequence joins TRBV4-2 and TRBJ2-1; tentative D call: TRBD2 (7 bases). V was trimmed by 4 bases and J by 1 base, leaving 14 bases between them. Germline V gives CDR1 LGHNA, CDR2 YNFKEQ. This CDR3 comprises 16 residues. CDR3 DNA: TGTGCCAGCAGCCCAGAGGGGGGAGGGTCCTACAATGAGCAGTTCTTC. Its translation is CASSPEGGGSYNEQFF.

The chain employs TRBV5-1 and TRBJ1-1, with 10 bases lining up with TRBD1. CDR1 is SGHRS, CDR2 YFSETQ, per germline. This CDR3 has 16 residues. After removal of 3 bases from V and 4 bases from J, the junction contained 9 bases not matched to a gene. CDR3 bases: TGCGCCAGCAGCTCCGGGACAGGGGCGCAATTCACTGAAGCTTTCTTT. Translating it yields CASSSGTGAQFTEAFF.

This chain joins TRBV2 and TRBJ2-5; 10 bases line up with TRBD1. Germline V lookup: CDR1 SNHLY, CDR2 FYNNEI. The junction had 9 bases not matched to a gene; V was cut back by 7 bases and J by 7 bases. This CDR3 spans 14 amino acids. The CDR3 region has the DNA TGTGCCAGCAAGGCCGGGACAGGGGAAGGGACCCAGTACTTC. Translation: CASKAGTGEGTQYF.

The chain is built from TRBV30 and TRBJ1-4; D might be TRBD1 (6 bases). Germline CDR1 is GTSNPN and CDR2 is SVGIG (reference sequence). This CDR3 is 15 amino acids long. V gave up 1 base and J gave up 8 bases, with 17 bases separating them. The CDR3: CAWSERTAKVEKLFF. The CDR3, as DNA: TGTGCCTGGAGTGAGAGGACAGCGAAGGTCGAAAAACTGTTTTTT.

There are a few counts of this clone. Written as DNA, the CDR3 is TGTGCCAGCAGTGTGGGAGGGGCTGATGAAAAACTGTTTTTT. It yields the protein CASSVGGADEKLFF. The chain combines TRBV2 with TRBJ1-4, with D possibly being TRBD1 (5 bases). V was pared by 4 bases and J by 6 bases, with 12 bases between. This CDR3 has 14 residues. Germline CDR1 SNHLY, CDR2 FYNNEI.

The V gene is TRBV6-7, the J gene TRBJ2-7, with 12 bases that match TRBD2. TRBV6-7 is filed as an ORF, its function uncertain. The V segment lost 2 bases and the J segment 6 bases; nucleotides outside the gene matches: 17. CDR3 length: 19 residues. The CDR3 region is CASSYPPTRLAGGPGEQYF. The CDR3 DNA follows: TGTGCCAGCAGTTACCCCCCCACCCGTCTAGCGGGGGGGCCGGGCGAGCAGTACTTC.

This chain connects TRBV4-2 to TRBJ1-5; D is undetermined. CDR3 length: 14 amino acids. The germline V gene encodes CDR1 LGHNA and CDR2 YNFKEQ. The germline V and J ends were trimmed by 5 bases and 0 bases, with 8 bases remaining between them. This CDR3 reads CASSSYGSNQPQHF. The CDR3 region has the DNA TGTGCCAGCAGCTCCTACGGTAGCAATCAGCCCCAGCATTTT.

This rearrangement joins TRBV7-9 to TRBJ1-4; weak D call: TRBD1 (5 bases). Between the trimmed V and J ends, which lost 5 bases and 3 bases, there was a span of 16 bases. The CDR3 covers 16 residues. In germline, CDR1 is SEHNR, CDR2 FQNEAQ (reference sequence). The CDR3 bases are TGTGCCAGCAGCCCCGGGGGGGAGAGGTCTAATGAAAAACTGTTTTTT. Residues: CASSPGGERSNEKLFF.

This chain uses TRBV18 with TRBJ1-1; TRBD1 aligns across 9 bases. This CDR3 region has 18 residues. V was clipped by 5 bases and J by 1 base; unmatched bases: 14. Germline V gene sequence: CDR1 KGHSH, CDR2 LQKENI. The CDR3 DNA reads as TGTGCCAGCTCATCTTCAACCGGGACAGGGTCGCAGAACACTGAAGCTTTCTTT. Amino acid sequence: CASSSSTGTGSQNTEAFF.

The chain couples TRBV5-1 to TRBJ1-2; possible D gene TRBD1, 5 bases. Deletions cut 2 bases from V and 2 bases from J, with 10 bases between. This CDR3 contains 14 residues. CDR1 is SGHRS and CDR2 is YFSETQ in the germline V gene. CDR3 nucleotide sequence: TGCGCCAGCAGCTTAGGAGGGGAAAACTATGGCTACACCTTC. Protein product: CASSLGGENYGYTF.

The DNA for the CDR3 is TGTGCCAGCAGTTACTCGGCCACAGGGGGCTATGGCTACACCTTC. It specifies CASSYSATGGYGYTF. This chain links TRBV6-5 with TRBJ1-2; TRBD1 agrees at 8 bases. The CDR3 has 15 residues. Germline V CDR1 and CDR2: MNHEY, SVGAGI. Trimming cost V 0 bases and J 4 bases; bases outside gene matches: 4.

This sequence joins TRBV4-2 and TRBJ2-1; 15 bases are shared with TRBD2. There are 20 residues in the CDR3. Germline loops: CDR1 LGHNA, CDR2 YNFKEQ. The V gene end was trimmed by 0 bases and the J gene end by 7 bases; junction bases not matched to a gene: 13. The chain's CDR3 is CASSQDQGLAGGRGRNEQFF. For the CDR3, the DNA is TGTGCCAGCAGCCAAGATCAAGGACTAGCGGGAGGGCGAGGTAGGAATGAGCAGTTCTTC.

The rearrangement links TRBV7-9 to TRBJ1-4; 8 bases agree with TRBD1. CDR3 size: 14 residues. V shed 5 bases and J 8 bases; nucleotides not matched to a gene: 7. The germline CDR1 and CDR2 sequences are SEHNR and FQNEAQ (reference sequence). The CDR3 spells CASSPRGLGEKLFF. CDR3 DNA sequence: TGTGCCAGCAGCCCCAGGGGGCTGGGGGAAAAACTGTTTTTT.

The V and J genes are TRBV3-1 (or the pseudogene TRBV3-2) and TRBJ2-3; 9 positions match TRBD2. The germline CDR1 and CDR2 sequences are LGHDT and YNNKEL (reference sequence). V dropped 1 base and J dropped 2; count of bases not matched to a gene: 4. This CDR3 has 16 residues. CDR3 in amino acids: CASSQVAGAPTDTQYF. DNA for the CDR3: TGTGCCAGCAGCCAAGTAGCGGGGGCCCCCACAGATACGCAGTATTTT.

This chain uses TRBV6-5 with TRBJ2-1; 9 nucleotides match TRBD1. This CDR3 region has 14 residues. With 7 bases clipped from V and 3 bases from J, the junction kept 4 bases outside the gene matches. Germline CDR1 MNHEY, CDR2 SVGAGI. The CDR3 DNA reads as TGTGCCAGCAAGGAGACAGGGGGCTACAATGAGCAGTTCTTC. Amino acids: CASKETGGYNEQFF.

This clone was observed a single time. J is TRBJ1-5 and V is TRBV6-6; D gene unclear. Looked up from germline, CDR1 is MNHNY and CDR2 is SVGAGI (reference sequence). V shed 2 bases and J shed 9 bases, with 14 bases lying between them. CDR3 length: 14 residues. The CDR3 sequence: CASSYDGYSGPQHF. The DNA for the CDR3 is TGTGCCAGCAGTTACGACGGCTACTCGGGGCCCCAGCATTTT.

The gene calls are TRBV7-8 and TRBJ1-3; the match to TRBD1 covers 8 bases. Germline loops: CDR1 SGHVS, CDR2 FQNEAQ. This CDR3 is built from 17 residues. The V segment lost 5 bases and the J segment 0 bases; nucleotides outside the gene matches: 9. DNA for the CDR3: TGTGCCAGCAGCCCCGGACAGGGAGGGGCCTCTGGAAACACCATATATTTT. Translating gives CASSPGQGGASGNTIYF.

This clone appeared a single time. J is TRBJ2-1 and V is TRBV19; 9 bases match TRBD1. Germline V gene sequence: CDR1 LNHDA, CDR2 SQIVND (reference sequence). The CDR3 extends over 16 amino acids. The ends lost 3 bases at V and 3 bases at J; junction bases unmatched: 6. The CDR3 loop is CASSIKQGAIYNEQFF. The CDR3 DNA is TGTGCCAGTAGTATTAAACAGGGGGCTATCTACAATGAGCAGTTCTTC.

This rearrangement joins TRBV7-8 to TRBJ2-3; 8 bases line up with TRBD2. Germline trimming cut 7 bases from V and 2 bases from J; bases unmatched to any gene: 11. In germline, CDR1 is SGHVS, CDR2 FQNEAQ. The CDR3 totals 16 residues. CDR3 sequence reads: CASIQGPAGVTDTQYF. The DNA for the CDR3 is TGTGCCAGCATCCAGGGCCCAGCGGGGGTCACAGATACGCAGTATTTT.

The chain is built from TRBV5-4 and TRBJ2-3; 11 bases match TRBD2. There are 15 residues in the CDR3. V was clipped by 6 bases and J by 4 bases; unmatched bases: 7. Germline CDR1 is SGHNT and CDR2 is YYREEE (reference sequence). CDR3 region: CASTPTSGSSDTQYF. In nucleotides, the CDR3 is TGTGCCAGCACGCCCACTAGCGGGAGTTCAGATACGCAGTATTTT.